This T cell receptor beta chain was recorded in a study of blood T cell repertoires in COVID-19. Background on the study: From T cells, B-cell-depleted T cells, or PBMCs came the material, which was cDNA or gDNA.

Per the study methods: Reference gene primer amplification yielded estimated nucleated cell counts. This table comes from immunoSEQ multiplex PCR, and its TCRdb copy is limited to in-frame clones, with some not included. The V and J calls and clone size are taken from that table; D and trimming were inferred from the DNA. The repertoire holds tens of thousands of clones, roughly 84% seen once, with roughly 13% in the top ten. The CDR3 is 13 residues long. With 0 bases clipped from V and 6 bases from J, the junction kept 2 bases outside the gene matches. CDR1 SGDLS and CDR2 YYNGEE come from the germline V gene.

The rearrangement uses TRBV9 and TRBJ2-7; TRBD1 agrees at 8 bases. The sequenced sample consisted of peripheral blood. The receptor was derived from a woman between 70 and 85 years old in a cohort sampled during active COVID-19. DNA of the CDR3: TGTGCCAGCAGCGTAGGGCAGGGGGCCGAGCAGTACTTC. Its protein product is CASSVGQGAEQYF.